Below, one TCR beta chain is given with its context. These data are taken from a study of shared clonotypes between healthy human individuals. Naive CD8 cells comprised CD45RO-negative, CCR7-positively selected cells, excluding terminally differentiated effector memory CD45RA+ cells. Repertoires were generated with immunoSEQ multiplex PCR, while TCRdb's copy carries only in-frame clones and drops some. The data show about 2 million clones, about 95% seen once. The CDR3 has 14 amino acids. Trimming shortened V by 2 bases and J by 4 bases, and 11 bases separated the two germline ends. Germline V gives CDR1 SEHNR, CDR2 FQNEAQ (reference sequence).

This chain connects TRBV7-9 to TRBJ1-1; D gene unclear. The sequence came from a man aged 18 to 30 in good health. The sequencing sample was made of naive CD8+ T cells sorted from blood. As DNA, the CDR3 is TGTGCCAGCAGCTTACGGGAATTGGGCACTGAAGCTTTCTTT. It translates to CASSLRELGTEAFF.